These T cell receptor beta chains were read from a single sample in a study of blood T cell repertoires in COVID-19. Clones were read by immunoSEQ multiplex PCR, and TCRdb kept only the in-frame ones, dropping some. The repertoire consists of some 150,000 clones, with roughly 80% occurring once and the leading ten covering about 2%. The sequenced sample consisted of peripheral blood. These receptors originate from a man in his sixties or seventies with acute or convalescent COVID-19. CDR3s include the opening cysteine and the closing phenylalanine or tryptophan. D genes are given only for firm matches. Clone size is not always given. Where it is, it says once, few, many or a class for expanded clones.

size,D,V,J,DNA,CDR3
few,TRBD1,TRBV19,TRBJ2-7,TGTGCCAGTAGTATGACAGGGTACCACGAGCAGTACTTC,CASSMTGYHEQYF
.,TRBD1,TRBV5-1,TRBJ2-2,TGCGCCAGCAGCTCCCCGGGACAGGGGGCGCTTCGCACCGGGGAGCTGTTTTTT,CASSSPGQGALRTGELFF
.,.,TRBV19,TRBJ2-1,TGTGCCAGTAGTACTACATCCGGGACTCCATACAATGAGCAGTTCTTC,CASSTTSGTPYNEQFF
.,TRBD1,TRBV18,TRBJ2-7,TGTGCCAGCTCACCACCGGCGACAGGGGCGCGGGAGCAGTACTTC,CASSPPATGAREQYF
.,TRBD1,TRBV18,TRBJ2-1,TGTGCCAGCTCACGTCCCGGGACAGCCAATGAGCAGTTCTTC,CASSRPGTANEQFF
.,.,TRBV6-6,TRBJ2-1,TGTGCCAGCAGTTCTCTAGGGACTAATGAGCAGTTCTTC,CASSSLGTNEQFF
.,TRBD1,TRBV5-4,TRBJ2-2,TGTGCCAGCACCCCTGCAGGGGGAATCACCACCGGGGAGCTGTTTTTT,CASTPAGGITTGELFF
.,.,TRBV14,TRBJ2-3,TGTGCCAGCAGCCGGGGCCATGCAGATACGCAGTATTTT,CASSRGHADTQYF
few,TRBD2,TRBV5-4,TRBJ2-1,TGTGCCAGCAGCATTTTTTTAGCGGGAGGAGGTAATGAGCAGTTCTTC,CASSIFLAGGGNEQFF
.,.,TRBV5-1,TRBJ1-2,TGCGCCAGTTCCCGGGGTTATGGCTACACCTTC,CASSRGYGYTF
.,TRBD1,TRBV12-3/TRBV12-4,TRBJ1-1,TGTGCCAGCAGGAGACAGGGGAACACTGAAGCTTTCTTT,CASRRQGNTEAFF
.,.,TRBV15,TRBJ1-1,TGTGCCACCAGCAGGCACCGAGGAACTGAAGCTTTCTTT,CATSRHRGTEAFF
.,.,TRBV11-2,TRBJ2-6,TGTGCCAGCAGCTTAGATCCGGGGTTAGGTGGGGCCAACGTCCTGACTTTC,CASSLDPGLGGANVLTF
.,.,TRBV4-2,TRBJ2-5,TGTGCCAGCAGCCAAGTTGGAGGGTCGGAGACCCAGTACTTC,CASSQVGGSETQYF
.,TRBD1,TRBV19,TRBJ1-4,TGTGCCAGTAGTACGCGACAGGGAGGTAATGAAAAACTGTTTTTT,CASSTRQGGNEKLFF
.,TRBD2,TRBV20-1,TRBJ2-5,TGCAGTGCTACTAGCGGAGAGACCCAGTACTTC,CSATSGETQYF
.,TRBD2,TRBV30,TRBJ2-5,TGTGCCTGGAGCCTGGGGGCTAGCGGGGGAGGCGAGACCCAGTACTTC,CAWSLGASGGGETQYF
.,.,TRBV11-2,TRBJ1-2,TGTGCCAGCAGGGGGGCTGGGGGTTCTGGCTACACCTTC,CASRGAGGSGYTF
.,.,TRBV6-6,TRBJ1-4,TGTGCCAGCAGTTACCCACAGGGAGGGGATGAAAAACTGTTTTTT,CASSYPQGGDEKLFF
.,.,TRBV20-1,TRBJ1-6,TGCAGTGCAGATGGCAGGGTCAATCTCCACTTT,CSADGRVNLHF
few,.,TRBV10-3,TRBJ1-1,TGTGCCATCAGTGAGTCTCGTCGGGACACCGAGAACACTGAAGCTTTCTTT,CAISESRRDTENTEAFF
.,TRBD1,TRBV5-1,TRBJ2-5,TGCGCCAGCAGAGTCTGGACAGGGGGTAGGACGGGAGAGACCCAGTACTTC,CASRVWTGGRTGETQYF